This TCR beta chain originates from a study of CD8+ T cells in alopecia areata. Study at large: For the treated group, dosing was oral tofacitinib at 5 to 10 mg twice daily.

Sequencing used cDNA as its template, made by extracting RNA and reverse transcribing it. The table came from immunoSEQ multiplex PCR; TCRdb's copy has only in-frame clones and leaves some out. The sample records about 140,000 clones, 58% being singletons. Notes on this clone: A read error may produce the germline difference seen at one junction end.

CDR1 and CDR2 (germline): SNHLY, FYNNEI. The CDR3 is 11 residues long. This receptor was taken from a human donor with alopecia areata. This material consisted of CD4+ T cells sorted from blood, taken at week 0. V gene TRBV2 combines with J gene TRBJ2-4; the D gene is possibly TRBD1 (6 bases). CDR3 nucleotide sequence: TGTGCCAGCAGTGCAACAGGGATCCCCCTCTTC. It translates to CASSATGIPLF.